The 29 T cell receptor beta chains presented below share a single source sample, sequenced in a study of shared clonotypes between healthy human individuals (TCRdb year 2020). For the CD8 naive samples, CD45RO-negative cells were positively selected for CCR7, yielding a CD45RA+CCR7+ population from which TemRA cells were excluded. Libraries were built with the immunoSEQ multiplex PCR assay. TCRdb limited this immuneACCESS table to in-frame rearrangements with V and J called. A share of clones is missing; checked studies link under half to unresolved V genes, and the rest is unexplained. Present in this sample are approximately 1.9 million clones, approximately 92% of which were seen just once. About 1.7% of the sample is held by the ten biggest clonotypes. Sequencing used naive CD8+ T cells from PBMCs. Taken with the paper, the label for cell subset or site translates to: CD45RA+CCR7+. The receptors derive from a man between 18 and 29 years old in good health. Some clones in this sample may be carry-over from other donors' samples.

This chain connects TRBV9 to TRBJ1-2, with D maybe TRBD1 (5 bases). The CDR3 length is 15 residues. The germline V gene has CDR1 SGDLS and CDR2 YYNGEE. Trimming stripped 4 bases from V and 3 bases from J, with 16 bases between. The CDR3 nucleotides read TGTGCCAGCAGCTTAGGGACCCCCGTCGACTATGGCTACACCTTC. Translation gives CASSLGTPVDYGYTF.

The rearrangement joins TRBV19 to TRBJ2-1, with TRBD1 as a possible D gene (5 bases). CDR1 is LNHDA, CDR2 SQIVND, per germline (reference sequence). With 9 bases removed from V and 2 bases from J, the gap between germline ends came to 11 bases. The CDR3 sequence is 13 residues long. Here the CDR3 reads CASADTTYNEQFF. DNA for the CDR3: TGTGCCAGCGCGGACACCACCTACAATGAGCAGTTCTTC.

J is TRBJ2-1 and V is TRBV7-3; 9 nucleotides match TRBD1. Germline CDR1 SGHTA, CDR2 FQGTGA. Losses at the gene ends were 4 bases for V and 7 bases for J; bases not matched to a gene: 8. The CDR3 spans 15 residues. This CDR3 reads CASSSGQGLKNEQFF. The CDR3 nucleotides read TGTGCCAGCAGCTCCGGACAGGGGCTGAAAAATGAGCAGTTCTTC. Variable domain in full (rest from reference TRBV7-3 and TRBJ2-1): GAGVSQTPSNKVTEKGKYVELRCDPISGHTALYWYRQSLGQGPEFLIYFQGTGAADDSGLPNDRFFAVRPEGSVSTLKIQRTERGDSAVYLCASSSGQGLKNEQFFGPGTRLTVL.

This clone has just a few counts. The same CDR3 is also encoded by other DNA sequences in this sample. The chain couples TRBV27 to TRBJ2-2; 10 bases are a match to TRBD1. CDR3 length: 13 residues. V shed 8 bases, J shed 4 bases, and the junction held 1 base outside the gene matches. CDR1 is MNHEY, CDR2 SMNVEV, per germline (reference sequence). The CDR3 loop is CASRTGGTGELFF. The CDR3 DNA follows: TGTGCCAGCCGGACAGGGGGCACCGGGGAGCTGTTTTTT.

The CDR3 coding sequence is TGTGCCAGCAGCGTGGGACAGAACACCGGGGAGCTGTTTTTT. Its translation: CASSVGQNTGELFF. This sequence joins TRBV5-6 and TRBJ2-2; possibly TRBD1 for D (6 bases). V was trimmed by 4 bases and J by 1 base, leaving 8 bases between them. CDR1 is SGHDT and CDR2 is YYEEEE in the germline V gene. The CDR3 has 14 amino acids.

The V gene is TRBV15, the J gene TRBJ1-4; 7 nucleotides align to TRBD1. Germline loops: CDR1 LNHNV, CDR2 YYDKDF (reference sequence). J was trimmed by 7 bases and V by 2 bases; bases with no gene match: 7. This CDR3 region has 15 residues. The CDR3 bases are TGTGCCACCAGCAGAAAGGGCAGGGACAGTGAAAAACTGTTTTTT. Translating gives CATSRKGRDSEKLFF.

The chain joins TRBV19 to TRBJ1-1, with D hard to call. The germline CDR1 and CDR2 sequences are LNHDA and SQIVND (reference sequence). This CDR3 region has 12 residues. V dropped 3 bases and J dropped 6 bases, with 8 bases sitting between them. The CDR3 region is CASSIAAAEAFF. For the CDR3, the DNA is TGTGCCAGTAGTATCGCGGCAGCTGAAGCTTTCTTT.

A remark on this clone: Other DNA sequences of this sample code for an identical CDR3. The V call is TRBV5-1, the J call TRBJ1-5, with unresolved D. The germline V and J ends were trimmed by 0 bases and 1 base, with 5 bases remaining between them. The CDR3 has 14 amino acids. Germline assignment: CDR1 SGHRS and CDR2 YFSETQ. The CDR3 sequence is CASSLGVSNQPQHF. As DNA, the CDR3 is TGCGCCAGCAGCTTGGGGGTGAGCAATCAGCCCCAGCATTTT.

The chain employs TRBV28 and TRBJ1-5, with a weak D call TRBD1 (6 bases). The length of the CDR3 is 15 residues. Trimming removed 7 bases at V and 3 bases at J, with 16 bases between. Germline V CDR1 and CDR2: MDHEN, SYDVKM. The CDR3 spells CASTKARDTNQPQHF. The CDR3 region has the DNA TGTGCCAGCACCAAAGCTAGGGACACCAATCAGCCCCAGCATTTT. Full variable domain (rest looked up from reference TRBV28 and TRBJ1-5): DVKVTQSSRYLVKRTGEKVFLECVQDMDHENMFWYRQDPGLGLRLIYFSYDVKMKEKGDIPEGYSVSREKKERFSLILESASTNQTSMYLCASTKARDTNQPQHFGDGTRLSIL.

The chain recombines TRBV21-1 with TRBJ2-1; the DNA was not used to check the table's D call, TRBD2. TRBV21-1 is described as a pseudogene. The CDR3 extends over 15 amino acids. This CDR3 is CASSAGTLKYNEQFF. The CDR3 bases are TGTGCCAGCAGCGCCGGGACTTTAAAATACAATGAGCAGTTCTTC.

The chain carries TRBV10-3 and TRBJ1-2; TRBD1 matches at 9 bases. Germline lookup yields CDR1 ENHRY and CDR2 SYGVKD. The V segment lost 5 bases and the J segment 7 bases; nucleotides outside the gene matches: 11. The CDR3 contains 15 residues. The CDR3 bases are TGTGCCATCAGTAGGACTACAGGGGGCGAGTTTGGCTACACCTTC. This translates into CAISRTTGGEFGYTF.

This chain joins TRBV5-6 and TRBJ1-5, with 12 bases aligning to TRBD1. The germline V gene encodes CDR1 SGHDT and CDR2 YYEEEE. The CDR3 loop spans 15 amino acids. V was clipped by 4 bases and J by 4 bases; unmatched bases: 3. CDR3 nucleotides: TGTGCCAGCAGCCTGGGACAGGGGGCAAATCAGCCCCAGCATTTT. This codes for CASSLGQGANQPQHF.

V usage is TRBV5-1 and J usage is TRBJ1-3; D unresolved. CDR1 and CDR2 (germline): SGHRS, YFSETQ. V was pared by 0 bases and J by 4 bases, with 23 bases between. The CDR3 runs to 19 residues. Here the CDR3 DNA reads TGCGCCAGCAGCTTGGCCGGCAGCGGAGTGGGTAATGTCGGAAACACCATATATTTT. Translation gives CASSLAGSGVGNVGNTIYF. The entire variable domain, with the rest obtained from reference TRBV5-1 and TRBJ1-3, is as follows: KAGVTQTPRYLIKTRGQQVTLSCSPISGHRSVSWYQQTPGQGLQFLFEYFSETQRNKGNFPGRFSGRQFSNSRSEMNVSTLELGDSALYLCASSLAGSGVGNVGNTIYFGEGSWLTVV.

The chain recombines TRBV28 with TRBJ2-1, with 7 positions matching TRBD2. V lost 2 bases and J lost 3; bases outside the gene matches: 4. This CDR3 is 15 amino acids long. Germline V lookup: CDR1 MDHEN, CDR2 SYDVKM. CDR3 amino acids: CASSLPAGDYNEQFF. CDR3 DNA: TGTGCCAGCAGTTTACCGGCGGGAGACTACAATGAGCAGTTCTTC.

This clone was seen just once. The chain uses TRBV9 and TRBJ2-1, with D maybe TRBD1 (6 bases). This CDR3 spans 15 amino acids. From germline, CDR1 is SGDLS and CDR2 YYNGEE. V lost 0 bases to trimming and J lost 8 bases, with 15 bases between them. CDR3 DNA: TGTGCCAGCAGCGTAGGGGCAGGGGTTGGGTATGAGCAGTTCTTC. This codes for CASSVGAGVGYEQFF. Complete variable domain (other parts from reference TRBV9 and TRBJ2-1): DSGVTQTPKHLITATGQRVTLRCSPRSGDLSVYWYQQSLDQGLQFLIQYYNGEERAKGNILERFSAQQFPDLHSELNLSSLELGDSALYFCASSVGAGVGYEQFFGPGTRLTVL.

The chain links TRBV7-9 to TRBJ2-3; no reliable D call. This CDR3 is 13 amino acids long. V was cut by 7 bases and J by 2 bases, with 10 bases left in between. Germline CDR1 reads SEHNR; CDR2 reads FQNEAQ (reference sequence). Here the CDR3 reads CASTSFATDTQYF. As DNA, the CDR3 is TGTGCCAGCACCTCCTTTGCCACAGATACGCAGTATTTT.

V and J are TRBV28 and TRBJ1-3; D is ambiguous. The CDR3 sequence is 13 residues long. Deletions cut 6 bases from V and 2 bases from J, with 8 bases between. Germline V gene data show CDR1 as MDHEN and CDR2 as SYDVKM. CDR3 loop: CASSLIAGNTIYF. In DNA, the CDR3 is TGTGCCAGCAGCCTTATTGCTGGAAACACCATATATTTT.

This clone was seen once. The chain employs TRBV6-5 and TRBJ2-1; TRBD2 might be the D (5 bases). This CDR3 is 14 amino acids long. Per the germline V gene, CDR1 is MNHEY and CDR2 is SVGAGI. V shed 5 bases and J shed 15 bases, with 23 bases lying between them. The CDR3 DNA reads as TGTGCCAGCAGTCCGGAGGCCGAGGTTCCCGTCTGGTTCTTC. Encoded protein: CASSPEAEVPVWFF.

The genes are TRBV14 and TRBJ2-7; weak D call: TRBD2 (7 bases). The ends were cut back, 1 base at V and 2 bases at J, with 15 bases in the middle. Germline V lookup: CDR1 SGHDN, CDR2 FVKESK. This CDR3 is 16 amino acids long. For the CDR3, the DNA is TGTGCCAGCAGCCAAGTTTACGGGGGGCCCACCTACGAGCAGTACTTC. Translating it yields CASSQVYGGPTYEQYF.

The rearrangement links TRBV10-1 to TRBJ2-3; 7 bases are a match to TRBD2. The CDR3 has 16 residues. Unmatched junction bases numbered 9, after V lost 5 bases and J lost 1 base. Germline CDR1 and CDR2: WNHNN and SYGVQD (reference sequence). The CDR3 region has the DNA TGCGCCAGCAGTAATGGAGGGAGGGTTCGCACAGATACGCAGTATTTT. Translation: CASSNGGRVRTDTQYF.

CDR3 coding DNA: TGTGCCAGCAGCGTTCACAGGGCGTCGGGCTATGGCTACACCTTC. It encodes CASSVHRASGYGYTF. This chain uses TRBV5-6 with TRBJ1-2, with D perhaps matching TRBD1 (6 bases). The CDR3 contains 15 residues. Germline CDR1 is SGHDT and CDR2 is YYEEEE. V was clipped by 4 bases and J by 4 bases, with 17 bases between them.

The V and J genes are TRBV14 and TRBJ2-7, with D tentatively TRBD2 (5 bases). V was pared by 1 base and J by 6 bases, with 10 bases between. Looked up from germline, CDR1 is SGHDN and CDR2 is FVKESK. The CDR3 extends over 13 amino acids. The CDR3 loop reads CASSQGLAVEQYF. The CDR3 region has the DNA TGTGCCAGCAGCCAAGGGCTAGCTGTCGAGCAGTACTTC.

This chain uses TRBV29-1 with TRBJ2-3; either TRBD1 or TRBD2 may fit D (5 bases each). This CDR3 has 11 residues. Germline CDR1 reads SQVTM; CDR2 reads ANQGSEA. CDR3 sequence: CTVRGAGTQYF. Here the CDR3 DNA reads TGCACCGTGAGGGGCGCGGGTACGCAGTATTTT.

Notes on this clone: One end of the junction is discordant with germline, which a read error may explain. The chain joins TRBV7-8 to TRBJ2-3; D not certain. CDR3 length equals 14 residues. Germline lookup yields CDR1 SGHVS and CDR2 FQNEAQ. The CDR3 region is CASSLGWEADRQYF. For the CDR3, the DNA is TGTGCCAGCAGCTTAGGTTGGGAAGCCGATAGGCAGTATTTT.

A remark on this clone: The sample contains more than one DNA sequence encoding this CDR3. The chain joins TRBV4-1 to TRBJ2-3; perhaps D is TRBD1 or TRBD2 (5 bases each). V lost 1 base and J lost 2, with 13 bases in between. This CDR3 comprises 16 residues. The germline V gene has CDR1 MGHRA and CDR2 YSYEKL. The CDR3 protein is CASSQVPGTPTDTQYF. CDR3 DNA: TGCGCCAGCAGCCAAGTGCCTGGGACGCCCACAGATACGCAGTATTTT.

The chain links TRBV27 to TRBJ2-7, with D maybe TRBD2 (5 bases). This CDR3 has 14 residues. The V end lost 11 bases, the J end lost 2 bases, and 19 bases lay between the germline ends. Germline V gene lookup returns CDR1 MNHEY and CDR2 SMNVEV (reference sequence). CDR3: CAASGGFGPYEQYF. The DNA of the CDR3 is TGTGCCGCCAGCGGAGGTTTTGGCCCCTACGAGCAGTACTTC.

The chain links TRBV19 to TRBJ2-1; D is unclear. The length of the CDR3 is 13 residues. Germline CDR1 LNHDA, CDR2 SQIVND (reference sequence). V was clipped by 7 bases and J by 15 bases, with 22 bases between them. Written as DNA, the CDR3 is TGTGCCAGTACCCCTAATCCCGCGCTGGGTCTGTTCTTC. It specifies CASTPNPALGLFF.

The chain's CDR3 is CASSLGVIQLAAQYF. CDR3 sequence (DNA): TGTGCCAGCAGCTTGGGAGTCATCCAATTAGCTGCCCAGTACTTC. The chain is built from TRBV5-4 and TRBJ2-5; D not resolved. This CDR3 is 15 amino acids long. Germline lookup yields CDR1 SGHNT and CDR2 YYREEE (reference sequence). Trimming cost V 0 bases and J 9 bases, with 18 bases left between them.

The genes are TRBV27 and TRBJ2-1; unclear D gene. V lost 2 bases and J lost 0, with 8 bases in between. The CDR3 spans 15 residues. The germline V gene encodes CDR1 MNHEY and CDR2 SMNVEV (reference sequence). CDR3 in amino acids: CASSLILGSYNEQFF. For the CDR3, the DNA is TGTGCCAGCAGTTTAATTCTCGGCTCCTACAATGAGCAGTTCTTC.